This TCR beta chain was obtained from a study of blood T cells in healthy people across ages. Primers used in a second PCR of roughly 6 to 12 cycles were a sample-barcoded 5' primer and a J-beta primer mix. TCRdb re-derived calls from the 5' RACE reads in MiXCR, one entry per CDR3 protein. The sample yields hundreds of thousands of distinct CDR3 sequences, roughly 25% seen once. The CDR3 loop spans 12 amino acids. With 0 bases removed from V and 9 bases from J, the gap between germline ends came to 6 bases. Germline V CDR1 and CDR2: LNHNV, YYDKDF (reference sequence). The data were also submitted as part of a second study, on T cells of mothers and their children.

This chain connects TRBV15 to TRBJ1-5, with D maybe TRBD1 (5 bases). The sequence was collected from a boy younger than 18 in good health. The sample consisted of blood. CDR3 loop: CATSRDQGPQHF. Here the CDR3 DNA reads TGTGCCACCAGCAGAGATCAGGGGCCCCAGCATTTT.